This T cell receptor (beta chain) was obtained from a study of T-cell reconstitution after alpha-beta-depleted transplantation in children. Unique molecular identifiers were incorporated when the TCRbeta library was constructed. MiXCR was run by TCRdb on the PCR reads, yielding one entry per CDR3 protein. The sample holds a few hundred thousand distinct CDR3 sequences, roughly 30% seen once. This CDR3 has 15 residues. V lost 0 bases and J lost 5, with 11 bases in between. The V gene's germline CDR1 is SGHDN and CDR2 FVKESK. This clonotype was counted only a few times. The sample in question was PBMCs, obtained before TCRalphabeta/CD19-depleted stem cell transplant. The origin of this receptor is a boy in the first two years of life with Wiskott-Aldrich syndrome, due to receive a stem cell transplant. V usage is TRBV14 and J usage is TRBJ2-1; D may be TRBD2 (5 bases). CDR3 sequence (DNA): TGTGCCAGCAGCCAAGATGAGCGGCTCAACAATGAGCAGTTCTTC. It codes for CASSQDERLNNEQFF. Using reference TRBV14 and TRBJ2-1 for the parts outside the CDR3, the full variable domain is EAGVTQFPSHSVIEKGQTVTLRCDPISGHDNLYWYRRVMGKEIKFLLHFVKESKQDESGMPNNRFLAERTGGTYSTLKVQPAELEDSGVYFCASSQDERLNNEQFFGPGTRLTVL.